Shown below are 24 T cell receptor beta chains from a single sample sequenced in a study of OX40 agonist ivuxolimab in advanced cancers. Profiling relied on immunoSEQ multiplex PCR, and the TCRdb table lists in-frame clones only, not all of them. Of about 50,000 clones listed, 81% were seen once; the top ten hold around 7%. The source was CD4+ or CD8+ T cells sorted from blood, collected in a trial of the OX40 agonist ivuxolimab. These TCRs come from an adult with an advanced solid tumor such as melanoma, head and neck, liver or kidney cancer.

The gene calls are TRBV6-5 and TRBJ2-1; TRBD2 matches 7 bases. The germline gives CDR1 MNHEY, CDR2 SVGAGI. The CDR3 length is 13 residues. V trimming: 6 bases; J trimming: 4 bases; junction bases outside the gene matches: 3. The CDR3 region is CASSTSDYNEQFF. The CDR3 DNA reads as TGTGCCAGCAGCACTAGCGATTACAATGAGCAGTTCTTC.

This clone was observed once. Written as DNA, the CDR3 is TGCGCCAGCAGCTTGGAGAGGGGTTCTTCACCCCTCCACTTT. Its translation: CASSLERGSSPLHF. This chain links TRBV5-1 with TRBJ1-6, with D perhaps TRBD1 (5 bases). Germline V gives CDR1 SGHRS, CDR2 YFSETQ. The CDR3 consists of 14 residues. Trimming took 0 bases from V and 9 from J, leaving 10 bases between them.

This clone was seen once. The chain combines TRBV15 with TRBJ1-2; D gene ambiguous. Germline CDR1 is LNHNV and CDR2 is YYDKDF (reference sequence). The length of the CDR3 is 13 residues. The V end lost 3 bases, the J end lost 3 bases, and 8 bases lay between the germline ends. The CDR3 reads CATSRGADYGYTF. CDR3 sequence (DNA): TGTGCCACCAGCAGGGGAGCTGACTATGGCTACACCTTC.

The rearrangement joins TRBV7-2 to TRBJ2-2, with TRBD1 as a possible D gene (5 bases). The CDR3 consists of 15 residues. Trimming took off 1 base at V and 7 bases at J, with 13 bases between the two ends. The germline gives CDR1 SGHTA, CDR2 FQGNSA. CDR3 loop: CASSLEGWGIGELFF. In DNA form, the CDR3 reads TGTGCCAGCAGCTTAGAGGGTTGGGGCATCGGGGAGCTGTTTTTT.

The chain employs TRBV5-4 and TRBJ1-5; D ambiguous. The CDR3 loop spans 15 amino acids. The germline V gene encodes CDR1 SGHNT and CDR2 YYREEE (reference sequence). The V and J ends lost 2 bases and 0 bases respectively, with 9 bases between them. CDR3 DNA sequence: TGTGCCAGCAGCTTTTCAGTGGCTAGCAATCAGCCCCAGCATTTT. Translated: CASSFSVASNQPQHF. Together with reference TRBV5-4 and TRBJ1-5, the CDR3 gives the full variable domain: ETGVTQSPTHLIKTRGQQVTLRCSSQSGHNTVSWYQQALGQGPQFIFQYYREEENGRGNFPPRFSGLQFPNYSSELNVNALELDDSALYLCASSFSVASNQPQHFGDGTRLSIL.

The rearrangement uses TRBV7-8 and TRBJ2-7; D may be TRBD1 (6 bases). CDR3 length: 12 amino acids. V lost 5 bases to trimming and J lost 5 bases, with 10 bases between them. CDR1 is SGHVS, CDR2 FQNEAQ, per germline. The CDR3 reads CASSRQVDEQYF. The CDR3 bases are TGTGCCAGCAGCCGACAGGTGGACGAGCAGTACTTC.

The chain combines TRBV2 with TRBJ1-2; D call uncertain. CDR1 SNHLY and CDR2 FYNNEI come from the germline V gene. The CDR3 has 12 amino acids. V was shortened by 7 bases and J by 4 bases, with 10 bases between the two germline ends. CDR3 bases: TGTGCCAGCAAATACAGCCTCTATGGCTACACCTTC. Translated: CASKYSLYGYTF.

This clone was seen once. The chain uses TRBV11-2 and TRBJ1-6, with a weak D call TRBD1 (6 bases). Germline CDR1 reads SGHAT; CDR2 reads FQNNGV. The CDR3 totals 18 residues. Trimming took off 6 bases at V and 4 bases at J, with 22 bases between the two ends. CDR3 region: CASRISGAGGSYNSPLHF. The CDR3 nucleotides read TGTGCCAGCAGGATCTCGGGGGCCGGGGGCTCTTATAATTCACCCCTCCACTTT.

The chain recombines TRBV13 with TRBJ2-7; either TRBD1 or TRBD2 may fit D (5 bases each). Germline lookup yields CDR1 PRHDT and CDR2 FYEKMQ (reference sequence). The CDR3 contains 13 residues. V lost 3 bases, J lost 3 bases, and 9 bases lay in between. The CDR3 sequence: CASSFTGLYEQYF. The CDR3 nucleotides are TGTGCCAGCAGCTTTACAGGACTCTACGAGCAGTACTTC.

The rearrangement links TRBV5-6 to TRBJ2-1, with D maybe TRBD2 (6 bases). The CDR3 totals 15 residues. Trimming took 5 bases from V and 0 from J, leaving 12 bases between them. From germline, CDR1 is SGHDT and CDR2 YYEEEE. The CDR3 loop is CASSWGTFSYNEQFF. CDR3 DNA: TGTGCCAGCAGTTGGGGGACTTTCTCCTACAATGAGCAGTTCTTC.

The rearrangement links TRBV30 to TRBJ2-1; TRBD2 might be the D (6 bases). The V gene's germline CDR1 is GTSNPN and CDR2 SVGIG (reference sequence). V lost 0 bases to trimming and J lost 4 bases, with 13 bases between them. The CDR3 has 15 amino acids. CDR3 DNA: TGTGCCTGGAGTGTACCGGGGACTGGGTACAATGAGCAGTTCTTC. This codes for CAWSVPGTGYNEQFF.

V usage is TRBV14 and J usage is TRBJ2-1, with TRBD2 as a possible D gene (6 bases). Trimming took off 3 bases at V and 5 bases at J, with 14 bases between the two ends. The CDR3 is 15 residues long. CDR1 is SGHDN and CDR2 is FVKESK in the germline V gene. The CDR3 sequence is CASSQGREFHNEQFF. The DNA of the CDR3 is TGTGCCAGCAGCCAGGGCCGGGAGTTCCACAATGAGCAGTTCTTC.

The V gene is TRBV5-6, the J gene TRBJ1-1; unclear D gene. V was clipped by 1 base and J by 2 bases, with 9 bases between them. Germline V gene data show CDR1 as SGHDT and CDR2 as YYEEEE. This CDR3 is built from 14 residues. The CDR3 coding sequence is TGTGCCAGCAGCTTGACAGCGGTAAACACTGAAGCTTTCTTT. Translated, it gives CASSLTAVNTEAFF. The variable domain in full, completed from reference TRBV5-6 and TRBJ1-1, reads DAGVTQSPTHLIKTRGQQVTLRCSPKSGHDTVSWYQQALGQGPQFIFQYYEEEERQRGNFPDRFSGHQFPNYSSELNVNALLLGDSALYLCASSLTAVNTEAFFGQGTRLTVV.

The chain combines TRBV2 with TRBJ1-2; possibly TRBD1 for D (6 bases). The CDR3 sequence is 13 residues long. From germline, CDR1 is SNHLY and CDR2 FYNNEI. Trimming removed 6 bases at V and 4 bases at J, with 12 bases between. The CDR3 is CASSSGTSYGYTF. Written as DNA, the CDR3 is TGTGCCAGCAGCTCCGGGACATCCTATGGCTACACCTTC.

The chain employs TRBV9 and TRBJ1-2; 7 bases agree with TRBD1. This CDR3 is built from 16 residues. With 6 bases clipped from V and 5 bases from J, the junction kept 16 bases outside the gene matches. Germline CDR1 reads SGDLS; CDR2 reads YYNGEE. The CDR3 is CASNFINRGPYYGYTF. The CDR3 region has the DNA TGTGCCAGCAACTTTATTAACAGGGGACCCTATTATGGCTACACCTTC. The full variable domain, with the rest looked up from reference TRBV9 and TRBJ1-2, is DSGVTQTPKHLITATGQRVTLRCSPRSGDLSVYWYQQSLDQGLQFLIQYYNGEERAKGNILERFSAQQFPDLHSELNLSSLELGDSALYFCASNFINRGPYYGYTFGSGTRLTVV.

The chain uses TRBV4-2 and TRBJ1-1, with no clear D. Trimming stripped 0 bases from V and 11 bases from J, with 10 bases between. The CDR3 runs to 12 residues. Per the germline V gene, CDR1 is LGHNA and CDR2 is YNFKEQ. Here the CDR3 DNA reads TGTGCCAGCAGCCAAGAAAGTCCGAGGGCTTTCTTT. Encoded protein: CASSQESPRAFF.

V is TRBV18 and J is TRBJ2-6; TRBD1 might be the D (6 bases). Trimming removed 3 bases from V and 0 bases from J, with 12 bases in between. CDR3 length equals 17 residues. Germline loops: CDR1 KGHSH, CDR2 LQKENI. The CDR3 reads CASSPARGGSGANVLTF. CDR3 DNA: TGTGCCAGCTCACCTGCCAGGGGCGGCTCTGGGGCCAACGTCCTGACTTTC.

This clone was seen a handful of times. The chain carries TRBV5-1 and TRBJ1-6, with D possibly TRBD1 on 5 matching bases. Germline CDR1 and CDR2: SGHRS and YFSETQ. The CDR3 is made up of 15 amino acids. V dropped 0 bases and J dropped 8 bases, with 12 bases sitting between them. Here the CDR3 DNA reads TGCGCCAGCAGCTTGGCCCTGGCAGGGCATTCACCCCTCCACTTT. It specifies CASSLALAGHSPLHF. Full variable domain (remainder filled in from reference TRBV5-1 and TRBJ1-6): KAGVTQTPRYLIKTRGQQVTLSCSPISGHRSVSWYQQTPGQGLQFLFEYFSETQRNKGNFPGRFSGRQFSNSRSEMNVSTLELGDSALYLCASSLALAGHSPLHFGNGTRLTVT.

The chain employs TRBV18 and TRBJ1-2; D gene unclear. This CDR3 has 13 amino acids. Germline CDR1 reads KGHSH; CDR2 reads LQKENI. The germline V and J ends were trimmed by 2 bases and 6 bases, with 10 bases remaining between them. CDR3 in amino acids: CASSPLGSHGYTF. CDR3 in DNA: TGTGCCAGCTCACCATTAGGGTCGCATGGCTACACCTTC.

The chain is built from TRBV11-2 and TRBJ2-1; 8 bases line up with TRBD2. V was pared by 5 bases and J by 5 bases, with 5 bases of the junction left unmatched. Germline values: CDR1 SGHAT, CDR2 FQNNGV. The CDR3 spans 14 residues. CDR3 nucleotide sequence: TGTGCCAGCAGCCCCACGGGGGGGGACAATGAGCAGTTCTTC. Amino acids: CASSPTGGDNEQFF.

As concerns this clone: Different DNA sequences within this sample yield the same CDR3. In nucleotides, the CDR3 is TGTGCCTGGAGCGGACAGTACGAGCAGTACTTC. As protein: CAWSGQYEQYF. The V call is TRBV30, the J call TRBJ2-7; the D gene is possibly TRBD1 (6 bases). The germline V gene encodes CDR1 GTSNPN and CDR2 SVGIG (reference sequence). The CDR3 totals 11 residues. V lost 3 bases and J lost 4, with 7 bases in between.

V gene TRBV18 combines with J gene TRBJ2-4; unclear D gene. The V end was cut by 5 bases, the J end by 1 base, with 15 bases between. Germline assignment: CDR1 KGHSH and CDR2 LQKENI. The CDR3 loop spans 16 amino acids. The CDR3 sequence is CASSDTLGAAKNIQYF. In DNA form, the CDR3 reads TGTGCCAGCTCAGACACTTTAGGTGCGGCCAAAAACATTCAGTACTTC. Full variable domain (remainder filled in from reference TRBV18 and TRBJ2-4): NAGVMQNPRHLVRRRGQEARLRCSPMKGHSHVYWYRQLPEEGLKFMVYLQKENIIDESGMPKERFSAEFPKEGPSILRIQQVVRGDSAAYFCASSDTLGAAKNIQYFGAGTRLSVL.

This clone was picked up one time. V is TRBV19 and J is TRBJ1-6, with D unclear. Trimming shortened V by 4 bases and J by 7 bases, and 5 bases separated the two germline ends. The V gene's germline CDR1 is LNHDA and CDR2 SQIVND (reference sequence). This CDR3 spans 12 amino acids. The CDR3 nucleotides are TGTGCCAGTAGTAGTGGAAATTCACCCCTCCACTTT. Protein: CASSSGNSPLHF. The whole variable domain, filled in from reference TRBV19 and TRBJ1-6, reads DGGITQSPKYLFRKEGQNVTLSCEQNLNHDAMYWYRQDPGQGLRLIYYSQIVNDFQKGDIAEGYSVSREKKESFPLTVTSAQKNPTAFYLCASSSGNSPLHFGNGTRLTVT.

V and J are TRBV6-5 and TRBJ2-2; D is ambiguous. Trimming took 6 bases from V and 7 from J, leaving 9 bases between them. The CDR3 contains 12 residues. Germline V gene lookup returns CDR1 MNHEY and CDR2 SVGAGI. CDR3 protein: CASRTQVGELFF. The DNA of the CDR3 is TGTGCCAGCAGGACGCAAGTCGGGGAGCTGTTTTTT.